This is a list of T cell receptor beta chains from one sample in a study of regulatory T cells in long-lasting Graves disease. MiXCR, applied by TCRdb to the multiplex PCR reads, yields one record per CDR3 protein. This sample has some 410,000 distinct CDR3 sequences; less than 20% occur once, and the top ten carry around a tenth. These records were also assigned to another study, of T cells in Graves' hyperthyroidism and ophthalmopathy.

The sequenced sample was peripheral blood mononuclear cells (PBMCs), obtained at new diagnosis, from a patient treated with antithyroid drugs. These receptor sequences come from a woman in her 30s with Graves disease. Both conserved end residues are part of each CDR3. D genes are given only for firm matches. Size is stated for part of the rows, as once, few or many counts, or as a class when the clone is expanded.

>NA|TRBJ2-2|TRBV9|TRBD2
CASTSGLAGVNTGELFF
TGTGCCAGCACCTCCGGACTAGCGGGAGTGAACACCGGGGAGCTGTTTTTT
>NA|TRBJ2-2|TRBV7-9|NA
CASSIRWDTGELFF
TGTGCCAGCAGCATCAGATGGGACACCGGGGAGCTGTTTTTT
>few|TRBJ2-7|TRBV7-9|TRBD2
CASQNNGLAGLRGKYYEQYF
TGTGCCAGCCAAAACAACGGCCTAGCGGGACTTAGGGGGAAATACTACGAGCAGTACTTC
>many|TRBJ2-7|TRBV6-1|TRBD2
CASTAGAGPYEQYF
TGTGCCAGCACCGCGGGAGCGGGGCCCTACGAGCAGTACTTC
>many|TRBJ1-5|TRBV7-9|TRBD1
CASSFYRGGYGNQPQHF
TGTGCCAGCAGCTTTTACAGGGGCGGATATGGCAATCAGCCCCAGCATTTT
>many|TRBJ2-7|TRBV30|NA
CAWERQAQYF
TGTGCCTGGGAAAGGCAAGCGCAGTACTTC
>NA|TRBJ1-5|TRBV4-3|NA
CASSQVNSNQPQHF
TGCGCCAGCAGCCAAGTGAACAGCAATCAGCCCCAGCATTTT
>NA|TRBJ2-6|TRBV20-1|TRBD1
CSTRAADRGNSGANVLTF
TGCAGTACTAGAGCTGCGGACAGGGGAAACTCTGGGGCCAACGTCCTGACTTTC
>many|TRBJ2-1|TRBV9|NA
CASSVGQLGPNEQFF
TGTGCCAGCAGCGTAGGACAGCTTGGTCCAAATGAGCAGTTCTTC
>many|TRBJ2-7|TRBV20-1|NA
CSAHMGYEQYF
TGCAGTGCCCACATGGGCTACGAGCAGTACTTC
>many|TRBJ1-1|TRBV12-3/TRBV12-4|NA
CASSFGGYTEAFF
TGTGCCAGCAGTTTTGGGGGGTACACTGAAGCTTTCTTT
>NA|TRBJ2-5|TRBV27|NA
CASSLSPGIIETQYF
TGTGCCAGCAGTTTATCTCCAGGAATCATAGAGACCCAGTACTTC
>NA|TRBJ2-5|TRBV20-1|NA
CSARNHIVGHQETQYF
TGCAGTGCTAGGAATCATATCGTCGGACACCAAGAGACCCAGTACTTC
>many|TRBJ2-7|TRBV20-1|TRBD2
CSANSGRIHEQYF
TGCAGTGCCAATAGCGGGAGGATCCACGAGCAGTACTTC
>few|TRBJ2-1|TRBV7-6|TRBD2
CASSLTSGSRYSEQFF
TGTGCCAGCAGCCTCACTAGCGGGAGTCGCTACAGTGAGCAGTTCTTC
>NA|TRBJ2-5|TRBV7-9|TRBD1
CASSSTDREKQETQYF
TGTGCCAGCAGCTCTACGGACAGGGAGAAACAAGAGACCCAGTACTTC
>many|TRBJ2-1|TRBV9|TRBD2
CASSVGLAGVSRYNEQFF
TGTGCCAGCAGCGTAGGGCTAGCGGGAGTCTCCCGCTACAATGAGCAGTTCTTC
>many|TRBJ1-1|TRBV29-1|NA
CSALANVGGTEAFF
TGCAGCGCCCTGGCGAACGTTGGGGGGACTGAAGCTTTCTTT
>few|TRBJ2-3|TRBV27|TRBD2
CASSFKVAGGPTDTQYF
TGTGCCAGCAGTTTTAAAGTAGCGGGAGGGCCAACAGATACGCAGTATTTT
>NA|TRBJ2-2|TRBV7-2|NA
CASSPPGAGELFF
TGTGCCAGCAGCCCGCCGGGAGCCGGGGAGCTGTTTTTT
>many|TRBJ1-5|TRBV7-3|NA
CASSLEENQPQHF
TGTGCCAGCAGCTTAGAAGAGAATCAGCCCCAGCATTTT
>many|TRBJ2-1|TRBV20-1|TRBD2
CSARPRGGRNYNEQFF
TGCAGTGCTAGACCCCGGGGCGGGAGGAACTACAATGAGCAGTTCTTC
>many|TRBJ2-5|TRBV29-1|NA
CSVEDRAFQETQYF
TGCAGCGTTGAAGACCGGGCATTCCAAGAGACCCAGTACTTC
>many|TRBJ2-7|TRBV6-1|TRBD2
CASSQAGQFFEQYF
TGTGCCAGCAGTCAAGCGGGGCAATTCTTCGAGCAGTACTTC
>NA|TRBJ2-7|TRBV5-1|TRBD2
CASSVGTSGIHEQYF
TGCGCCAGCAGCGTTGGGACTAGCGGGATCCACGAGCAGTACTTC
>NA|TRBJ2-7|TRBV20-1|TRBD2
CSARSGTSANEQYF
TGCAGTGCTAGATCCGGGACTAGCGCCAACGAGCAGTACTTC
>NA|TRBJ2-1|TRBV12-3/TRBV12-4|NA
CATRGRGNEQFF
TGTGCCACCCGGGGGCGAGGTAATGAGCAGTTCTTC
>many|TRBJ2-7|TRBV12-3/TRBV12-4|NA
CASSLGWREQYF
TGTGCCAGCAGTTTAGGCTGGAGGGAGCAGTACTTC
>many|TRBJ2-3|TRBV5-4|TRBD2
CASSLGTSGRRATDTQYF
TGTGCCAGCAGCTTGGGGACTAGCGGGAGGCGTGCCACAGATACGCAGTATTTT
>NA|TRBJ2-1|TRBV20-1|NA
CSALGETYNEQFF
TGCAGTGCTTTGGGCGAAACCTACAATGAGCAGTTCTTC
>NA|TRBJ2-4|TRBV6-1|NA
CASMGDRAKNIQYF
TGTGCCAGCATGGGTGACAGGGCCAAAAACATTCAGTACTTC
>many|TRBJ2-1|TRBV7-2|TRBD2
CASSTTSGRVVRSYNEQFF
TGTGCCAGCAGCACGACTAGCGGGAGGGTGGTTAGATCCTACAATGAGCAGTTCTTC
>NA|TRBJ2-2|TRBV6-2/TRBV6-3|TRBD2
CACGLGNTGELFF
TGTGCCTGCGGACTAGGAAACACCGGGGAGCTGTTTTTT
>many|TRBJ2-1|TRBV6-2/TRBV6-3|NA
CASRLDFRAYNEQFF
TGTGCCAGCAGACTCGATTTTAGGGCCTACAATGAGCAGTTCTTC
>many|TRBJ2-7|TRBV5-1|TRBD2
CASSTGLAVQYEQYF
TGCGCCAGCAGCACGGGACTAGCTGTTCAGTACGAGCAGTACTTC
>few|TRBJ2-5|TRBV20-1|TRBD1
CSAGGKTPGQAETQYF
TGCAGTGCTGGAGGAAAGACTCCGGGACAGGCAGAGACCCAGTACTTC
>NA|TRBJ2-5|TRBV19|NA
CASSGVQETQYF
TGTGCCAGTTCAGGAGTGCAAGAGACCCAGTACTTC
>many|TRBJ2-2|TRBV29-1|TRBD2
CSVAQTSGYTGELFF
TGCAGCGTCGCCCAGACTAGCGGGTACACCGGGGAGCTGTTTTTT
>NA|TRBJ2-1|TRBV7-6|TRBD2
CASSFPQRAGVENEQFF
TGTGCCAGCAGCTTCCCCCAGAGAGCGGGAGTGGAGAATGAGCAGTTCTTC
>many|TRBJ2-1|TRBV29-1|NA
CSVGQTEYNEQFF
TGCAGCGTTGGCCAGACTGAGTACAATGAGCAGTTCTTC
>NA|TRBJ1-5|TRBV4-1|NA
CASSQFELDNQPQHF
TGCGCCAGCAGCCAATTCGAGCTGGACAATCAGCCCCAGCATTTT
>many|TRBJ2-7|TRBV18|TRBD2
CASSPRLAGDEQYF
TGTGCCAGCTCACCACGACTAGCGGGCGACGAGCAGTACTTC
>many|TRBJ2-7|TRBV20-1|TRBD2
CSGRGLQVYEQYF
TGCAGTGGGCGGGGACTACAGGTCTACGAGCAGTACTTC
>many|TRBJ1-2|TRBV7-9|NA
CASSRSEWNYGYTF
TGTGCCAGCAGCCGATCAGAGTGGAACTATGGCTACACCTTC
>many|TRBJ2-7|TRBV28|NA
CASSESGTRGNYEQYF
TGTGCCAGCAGTGAATCCGGGACAAGGGGGAACTACGAGCAGTACTTC
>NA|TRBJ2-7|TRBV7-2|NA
CASSTGSLLYEQYF
TGTGCCAGCAGCACCGGGTCCCTCCTCTACGAGCAGTACTTC
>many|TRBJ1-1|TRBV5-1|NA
CASSWGAAGATEAFF
TGCGCCAGCAGCTGGGGGGCGGCTGGGGCCACTGAAGCTTTCTTT
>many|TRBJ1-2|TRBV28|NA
CASSSGVGYTF
TGTGCCAGCAGTTCAGGGGTCGGCTACACCTTC
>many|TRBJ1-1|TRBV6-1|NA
CASSLDGPEAFF
TGTGCCAGCAGCCTCGACGGGCCTGAAGCTTTCTTT
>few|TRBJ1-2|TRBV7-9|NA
CASSLMGATNYGYTF
TGTGCCAGCAGCTTAATGGGGGCGACTAACTATGGCTACACCTTC
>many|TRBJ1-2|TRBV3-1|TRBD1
CASSQRRGDRGNGYTF
TGTGCCAGCAGCCAACGAAGGGGGGACAGGGGGAACGGCTACACCTTC
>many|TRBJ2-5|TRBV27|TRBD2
CASTGGLAGGPKTQYF
TGTGCCAGCACCGGCGGGCTAGCGGGAGGGCCGAAGACCCAGTACTTC
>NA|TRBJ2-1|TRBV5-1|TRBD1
CASSNEGQHYNEQFF
TGTGCCAGCAGCAACGAGGGACAGCACTACAATGAGCAGTTCTTC
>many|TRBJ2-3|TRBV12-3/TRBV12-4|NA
CASSHEGANQKPTDTQYF
TGTGCCAGCAGCCACGAAGGAGCGAACCAAAAACCCACAGATACGCAGTATTTT
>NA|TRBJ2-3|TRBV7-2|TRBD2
CASIQLAGGADTQYF
TGTGCCAGCATCCAGTTGGCGGGAGGGGCAGATACGCAGTATTTT
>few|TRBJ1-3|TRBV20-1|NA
CSASRPGGFSGNTIYF
TGCAGTGCTAGTAGGCCGGGAGGTTTTTCAGGAAACACCATATATTTT
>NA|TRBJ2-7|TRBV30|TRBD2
CAWSPGRVIPREQYF
TGTGCCTGGAGTCCGGGGAGGGTTATTCCACGGGAGCAGTACTTC